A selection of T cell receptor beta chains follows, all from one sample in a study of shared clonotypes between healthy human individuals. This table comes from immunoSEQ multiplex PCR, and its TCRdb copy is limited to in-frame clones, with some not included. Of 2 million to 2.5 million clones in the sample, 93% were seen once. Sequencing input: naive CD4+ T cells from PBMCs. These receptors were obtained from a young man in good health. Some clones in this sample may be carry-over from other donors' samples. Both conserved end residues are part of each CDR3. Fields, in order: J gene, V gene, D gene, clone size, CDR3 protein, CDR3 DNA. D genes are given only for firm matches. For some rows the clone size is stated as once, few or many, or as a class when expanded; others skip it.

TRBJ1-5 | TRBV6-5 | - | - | CASSYRHSNQPQHF | TGTGCCAGCAGTTACCGACATAGCAATCAGCCCCAGCATTTT
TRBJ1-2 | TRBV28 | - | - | CASSFRADGTPYGYTF | TGTGCCAGCAGTTTTCGGGCAGACGGAACGCCTTATGGCTACACCTTC
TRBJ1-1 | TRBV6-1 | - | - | CASSHKSLNTEAFF | TGTGCCAGCAGTCATAAAAGCCTGAACACTGAAGCTTTCTTT
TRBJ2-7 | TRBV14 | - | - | CASSHGGEQYF | TGTGCCAGCAGCCATGGCGGGGAGCAGTACTTC
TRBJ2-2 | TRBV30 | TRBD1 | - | CAWSAFRGPGELFF | TGTGCCTGGAGTGCTTTTAGGGGGCCCGGGGAGCTGTTTTTT
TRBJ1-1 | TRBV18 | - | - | CASSPSGEGTEAFF | TGTGCCAGCTCACCATCAGGGGAGGGCACTGAAGCTTTCTTT
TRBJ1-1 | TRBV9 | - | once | CASSVVSTGEAFF | TGTGCCAGCAGCGTAGTTAGTACAGGTGAAGCTTTCTTT
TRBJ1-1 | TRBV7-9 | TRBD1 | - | CASSSQGYTEAFF | TGTGCCAGCAGCTCACAGGGGTACACTGAAGCTTTCTTT
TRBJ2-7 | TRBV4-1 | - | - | CASSQDRAPGVSDEQYF | TGCGCCAGCAGCCAAGATCGGGCCCCGGGAGTAAGCGACGAGCAGTACTTC
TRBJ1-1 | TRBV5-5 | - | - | CASSPPWTVNTEAFF | TGTGCCAGCAGCCCCCCGTGGACGGTGAACACTGAAGCTTTCTTT
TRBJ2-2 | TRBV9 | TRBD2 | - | CASSVLSGTGELFF | TGTGCCAGCAGCGTACTTAGCGGGACCGGGGAGCTGTTTTTT
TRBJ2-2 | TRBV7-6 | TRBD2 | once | CASSAGLAGVGELFF | TGTGCCAGCAGCGCCGGACTAGCGGGAGTCGGGGAGCTGTTTTTT
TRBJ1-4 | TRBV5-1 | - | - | CASKEGTGEKLFF | TGCGCCAGCAAAGAGGGAACGGGTGAAAAACTGTTTTTT
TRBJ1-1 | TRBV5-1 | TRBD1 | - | CASRGQGTTEAFF | TGCGCCAGCAGAGGACAGGGTACCACTGAAGCTTTCTTT
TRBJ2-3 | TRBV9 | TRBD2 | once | CASSPTSGSTDTQYF | TGTGCCAGCAGCCCTACTAGCGGAAGCACAGATACGCAGTATTTT
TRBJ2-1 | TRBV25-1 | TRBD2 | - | CASSPPGLAGYFF | TGTGCCAGCAGTCCTCCGGGACTAGCGGGATATTTCTTC
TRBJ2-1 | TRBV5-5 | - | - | CASSGQTYNEQFF | TGTGCCAGCAGCGGCCAAACCTACAATGAGCAGTTCTTC
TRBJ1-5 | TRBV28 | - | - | CASSYSGLYSNQPQHF | TGTGCCAGCAGTTACTCAGGGTTATACAGCAATCAGCCCCAGCATTTT
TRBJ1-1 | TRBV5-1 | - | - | CASSLGSGSAEAFF | TGCGCCAGCAGCTTGGGATCTGGGTCCGCTGAAGCTTTCTTT
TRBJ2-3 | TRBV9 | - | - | CASSATRDTQYF | TGTGCCAGCAGCGCGACCCGTGATACGCAGTATTTT
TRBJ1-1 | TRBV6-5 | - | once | CASSPTFPNTEAFF | TGTGCCAGCAGTCCCACATTTCCCAACACTGAAGCTTTCTTT
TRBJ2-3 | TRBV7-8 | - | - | CASRSEVGQYF | TGTGCCAGCAGATCAGAAGTTGGGCAGTATTTT
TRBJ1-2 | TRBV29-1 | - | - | CSVRGRVRDMNYGYTF | TGCAGCGTTCGCGGCAGGGTCCGCGACATGAACTATGGCTACACCTTC
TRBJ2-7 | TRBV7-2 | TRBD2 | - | CASSLGGRAGEQYF | TGTGCCAGCAGCTTAGGCGGGAGGGCCGGTGAGCAGTACTTC
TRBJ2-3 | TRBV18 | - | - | CASSPPTDTQYF | TGTGCCAGCTCACCGCCAACAGATACGCAGTATTTT
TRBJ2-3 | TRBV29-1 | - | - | CSVQGRATDTQYF | TGCAGCGTTCAAGGCAGGGCGACAGATACGCAGTATTTT
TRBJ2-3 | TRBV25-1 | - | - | CASSEPGNTDTQYF | TGTGCCAGCAGTGAACCAGGAAACACAGATACGCAGTATTTT
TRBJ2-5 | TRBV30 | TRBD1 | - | CAWSRGDRGGETQYF | TGTGCCTGGAGTAGGGGGGACAGGGGAGGAGAGACCCAGTACTTC
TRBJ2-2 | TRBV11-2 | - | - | CASSFRTKMNTGELFF | TGTGCCAGCAGCTTCCGTACAAAGATGAACACCGGGGAGCTGTTTTTT
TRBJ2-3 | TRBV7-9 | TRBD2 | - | CASSNGLAITDTQYF | TGTGCCAGCAGCAATGGACTAGCGATCACAGATACGCAGTATTTT
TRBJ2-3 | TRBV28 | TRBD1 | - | CASSAPGQGADTQYF | TGTGCCAGCAGTGCGCCGGGACAGGGGGCAGATACGCAGTATTTT
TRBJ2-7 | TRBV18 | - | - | CASSPGGEEQYF | TGTGCCAGCTCACCAGGGGGTGAAGAGCAGTACTTC
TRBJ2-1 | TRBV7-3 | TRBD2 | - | CASSLRAGDSYNEQFF | TGTGCCAGCAGCTTAAGGGCGGGAGACTCCTACAATGAGCAGTTCTTC
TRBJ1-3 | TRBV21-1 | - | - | CASSKAQGQRVGNTIYF | TGTGCCAGCAGCAAAGCGCAGGGGCAAAGAGTGGGAAACACCATATATTTT
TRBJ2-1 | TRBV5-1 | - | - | CASSLVRGYSYNEQFF | TGCGCCAGCAGCTTGGTTCGGGGCTACTCCTACAATGAGCAGTTCTTC
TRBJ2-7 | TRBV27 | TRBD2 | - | CASSPTGTSGSKQYF | TGTGCCAGCAGCCCGACCGGGACTAGCGGGAGCAAGCAGTACTTC
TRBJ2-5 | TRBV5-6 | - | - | CASSLWDHPSQETQYF | TGTGCCAGCAGCTTATGGGACCACCCATCCCAAGAGACCCAGTACTTC
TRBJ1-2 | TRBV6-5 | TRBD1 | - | CASSYRGQDYGYTF | TGTGCCAGCAGTTACAGGGGGCAGGACTATGGCTACACCTTC
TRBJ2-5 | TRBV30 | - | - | CAWNREYQETQYF | TGTGCCTGGAACAGGGAGTACCAAGAGACCCAGTACTTC
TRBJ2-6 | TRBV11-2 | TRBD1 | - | CASSLGQGSGANVLTF | TGTGCCAGCAGCTTAGGACAGGGTTCTGGGGCCAACGTCCTGACTTTC
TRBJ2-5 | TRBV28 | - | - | CASSPSRSYETQYF | TGTGCCAGCAGTCCCTCTAGGAGCTACGAGACCCAGTACTTC
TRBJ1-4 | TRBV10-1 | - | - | CASTKGVGKYNEKLFF | TGCGCCAGCACCAAAGGGGTAGGGAAGTATAATGAAAAACTGTTTTTT
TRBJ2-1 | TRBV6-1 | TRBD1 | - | CASQFTGGTGEQFF | TGTGCCAGCCAGTTCACAGGGGGTACCGGTGAGCAGTTCTTC
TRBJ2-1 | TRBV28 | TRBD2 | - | CASQSSGRGNEQFF | TGTGCCAGCCAATCTAGCGGGAGGGGCAATGAGCAGTTCTTC
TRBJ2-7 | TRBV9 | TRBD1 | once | CASRLGQGVREQYF | TGTGCCAGCCGTTTAGGACAGGGGGTTCGGGAGCAGTACTTC
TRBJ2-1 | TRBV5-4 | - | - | CASSFGLQNLNNEQFF | TGTGCCAGCAGCTTCGGACTACAAAATTTAAACAATGAGCAGTTCTTC
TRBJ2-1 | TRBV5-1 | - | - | CASSPAGDVIHEQFF | TGCGCCAGCAGCCCTGCGGGCGACGTGATCCATGAGCAGTTCTTC
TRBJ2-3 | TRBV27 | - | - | CASSSSPQRLTDTQYF | TGTGCCAGCAGTTCCAGTCCCCAGCGGCTCACAGATACGCAGTATTTT
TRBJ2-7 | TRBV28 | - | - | CASSFSGATYEQYF | TGTGCCAGCAGTTTTTCGGGAGCGACCTACGAGCAGTACTTC